This T cell receptor beta chain is from a study of T cell responses to AZD1222 COVID-19 vaccine. Study-wide findings and caveats: Following two doses of AZD1222, Spike-specific TCR breadth and depth rose. Reportedly, nearly half the spike-specific TCRs target unmutated variant regions. White British ancestry dominated among donors, who included more females, and clonal diversity was possibly underestimated. Across spike, vaccine-associated CD4 TCRs were found, dominant at 160-218 and 743-854.

A remark on this clone: What it binds is unknown.

Germline CDR1 is SGHVS and CDR2 is FQNEAQ. The CDR3 is made up of 12 amino acids. V was shortened by 3 bases and J by 5 bases, with 8 bases between the two germline ends. TCRdb keeps only in-frame clones here, not all; method: immunoSEQ multiplex PCR. Altogether tens of thousands of clones are present, roughly 89% being singletons, with the ten largest covering approximately 10%. This sequence originates from an adult who received the AZD1222 COVID-19 vaccine. The gene calls are TRBV7-8 and TRBJ2-7, with D unclear. The sequencing here drew on peripheral blood, taken 28 days after the second AZD1222 dose. CDR3 residues: CASSFRPHEQYF. In nucleotides, the CDR3 is TGTGCCAGCAGCTTTAGGCCCCACGAGCAGTACTTC.